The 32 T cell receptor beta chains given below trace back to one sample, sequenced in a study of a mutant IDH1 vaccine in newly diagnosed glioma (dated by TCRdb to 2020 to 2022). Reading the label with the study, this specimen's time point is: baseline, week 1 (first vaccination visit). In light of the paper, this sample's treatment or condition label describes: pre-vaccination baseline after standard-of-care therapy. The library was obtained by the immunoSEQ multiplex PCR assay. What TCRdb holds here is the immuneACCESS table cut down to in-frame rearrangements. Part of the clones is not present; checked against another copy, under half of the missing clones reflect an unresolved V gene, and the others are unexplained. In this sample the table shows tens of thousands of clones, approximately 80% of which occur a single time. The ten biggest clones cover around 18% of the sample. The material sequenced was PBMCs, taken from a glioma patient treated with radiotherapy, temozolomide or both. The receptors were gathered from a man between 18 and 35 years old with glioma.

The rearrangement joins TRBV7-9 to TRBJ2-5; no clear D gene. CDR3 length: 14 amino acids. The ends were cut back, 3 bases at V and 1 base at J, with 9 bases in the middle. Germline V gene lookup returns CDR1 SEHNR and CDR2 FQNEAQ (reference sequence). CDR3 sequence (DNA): TGTGCCAGCAGCTTGGAACAGCTCCAAGAGACCCAGTACTTC. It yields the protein CASSLEQLQETQYF.

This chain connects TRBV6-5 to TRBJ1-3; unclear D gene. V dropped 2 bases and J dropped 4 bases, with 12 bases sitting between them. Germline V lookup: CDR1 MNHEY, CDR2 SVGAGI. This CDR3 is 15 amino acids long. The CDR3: CASSYGVPEGNTIYF. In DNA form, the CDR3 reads TGTGCCAGCAGTTACGGGGTTCCGGAAGGAAACACCATATATTTT.

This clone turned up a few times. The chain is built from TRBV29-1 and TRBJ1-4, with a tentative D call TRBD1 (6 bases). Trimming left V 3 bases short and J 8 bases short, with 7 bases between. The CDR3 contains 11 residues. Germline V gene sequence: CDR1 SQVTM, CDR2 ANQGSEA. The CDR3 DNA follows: TGCAGCGTTGACAGGGGCGAAAAACTGTTTTTT. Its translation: CSVDRGEKLFF.

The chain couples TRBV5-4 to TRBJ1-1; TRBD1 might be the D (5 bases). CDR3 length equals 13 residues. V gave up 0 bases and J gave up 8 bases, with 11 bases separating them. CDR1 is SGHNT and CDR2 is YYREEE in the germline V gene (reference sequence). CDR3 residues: CASSLARVGEAFF. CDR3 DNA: TGTGCCAGCAGCTTGGCCAGGGTAGGAGAAGCTTTCTTT.

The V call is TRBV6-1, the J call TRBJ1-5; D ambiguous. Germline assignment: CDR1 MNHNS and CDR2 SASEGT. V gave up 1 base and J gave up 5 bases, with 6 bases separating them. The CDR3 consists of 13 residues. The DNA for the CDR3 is TGTGCCAGCAGTGAAGTAGGCTATCAGCCCCAGCATTTT. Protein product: CASSEVGYQPQHF.

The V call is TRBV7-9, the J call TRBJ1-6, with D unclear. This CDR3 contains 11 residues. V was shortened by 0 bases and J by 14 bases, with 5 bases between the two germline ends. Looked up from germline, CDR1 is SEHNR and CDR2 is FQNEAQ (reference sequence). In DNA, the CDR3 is TGTGCCAGCAGCTTAGCGGAGACCCTCCACTTT. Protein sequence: CASSLAETLHF.

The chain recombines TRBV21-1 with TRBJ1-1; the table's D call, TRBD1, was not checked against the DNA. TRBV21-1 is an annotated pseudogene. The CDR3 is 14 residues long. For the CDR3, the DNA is TGTGCCAGCAGCAAAGCGCTTTTGCCAGTTCGAGCTTTCTTT. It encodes CASSKALLPVRAFF.

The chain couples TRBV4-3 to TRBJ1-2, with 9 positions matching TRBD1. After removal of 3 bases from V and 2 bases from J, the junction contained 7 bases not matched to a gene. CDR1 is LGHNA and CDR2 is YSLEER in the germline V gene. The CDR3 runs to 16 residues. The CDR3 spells CASSHRTGQGNYGYTF. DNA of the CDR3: TGCGCCAGCAGCCATCGGACCGGACAGGGGAACTATGGCTACACCTTC.

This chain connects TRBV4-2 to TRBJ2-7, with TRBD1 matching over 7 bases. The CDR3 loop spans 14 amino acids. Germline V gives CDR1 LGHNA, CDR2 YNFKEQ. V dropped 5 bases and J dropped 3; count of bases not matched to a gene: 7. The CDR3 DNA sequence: TGTGCCAGCAGCGGGGACAGCCAAGTCTACGAGCAGTACTTC. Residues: CASSGDSQVYEQYF.

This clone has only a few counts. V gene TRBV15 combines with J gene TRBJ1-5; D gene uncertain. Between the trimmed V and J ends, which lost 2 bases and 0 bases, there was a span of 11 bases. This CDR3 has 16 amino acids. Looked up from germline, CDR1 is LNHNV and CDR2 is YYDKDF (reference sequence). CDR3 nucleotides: TGTGCCACCAGCAGATCCGGGGAGTATAGCAATCAGCCCCAGCATTTT. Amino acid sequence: CATSRSGEYSNQPQHF.

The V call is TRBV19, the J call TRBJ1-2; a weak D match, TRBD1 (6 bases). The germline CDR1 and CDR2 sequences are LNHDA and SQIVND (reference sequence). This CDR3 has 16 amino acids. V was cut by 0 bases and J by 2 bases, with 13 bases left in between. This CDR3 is CASSIDKWGPNYGYTF. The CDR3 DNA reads TGTGCCAGTAGTATAGATAAGTGGGGGCCGAACTATGGCTACACCTTC.

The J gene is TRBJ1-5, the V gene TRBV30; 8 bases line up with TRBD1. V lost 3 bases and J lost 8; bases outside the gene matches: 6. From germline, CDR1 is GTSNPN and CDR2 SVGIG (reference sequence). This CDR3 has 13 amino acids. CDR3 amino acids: CAWRGTGEEPQHF. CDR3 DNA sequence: TGTGCCTGGAGGGGGACAGGTGAAGAGCCCCAGCATTTT. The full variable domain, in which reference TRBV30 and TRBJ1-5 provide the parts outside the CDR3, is SQTIHQWPATLVQPVGSPLSLECTVEGTSNPNLYWYRQAAGRGLQLLFYSVGIGQISSEVPQNLSASRPQDRQFILSSKKLLLSDSGFYLCAWRGTGEEPQHFGDGTRLSIL.

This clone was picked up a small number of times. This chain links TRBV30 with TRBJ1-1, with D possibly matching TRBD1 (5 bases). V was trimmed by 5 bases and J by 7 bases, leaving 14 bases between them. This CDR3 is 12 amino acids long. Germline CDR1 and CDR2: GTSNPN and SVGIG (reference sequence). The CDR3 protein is CAWGGSQNEAFF. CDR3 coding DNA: TGTGCCTGGGGGGGATCACAGAATGAAGCTTTCTTT.

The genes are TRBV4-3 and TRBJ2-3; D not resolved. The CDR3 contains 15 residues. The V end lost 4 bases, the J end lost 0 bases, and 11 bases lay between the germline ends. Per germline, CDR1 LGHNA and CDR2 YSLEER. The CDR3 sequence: CASSLKELSTDTQYF. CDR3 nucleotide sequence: TGCGCCAGCAGCCTGAAAGAGTTGAGCACAGATACGCAGTATTTT.

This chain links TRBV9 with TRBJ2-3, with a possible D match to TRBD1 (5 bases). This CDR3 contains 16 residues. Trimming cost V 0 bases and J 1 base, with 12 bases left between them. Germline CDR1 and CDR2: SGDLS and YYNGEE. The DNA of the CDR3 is TGTGCCAGCAGCGTAGGGGGCCCCCCGGGCACAGATACGCAGTATTTT. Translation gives CASSVGGPPGTDTQYF. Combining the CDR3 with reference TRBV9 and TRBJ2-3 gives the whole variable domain DSGVTQTPKHLITATGQRVTLRCSPRSGDLSVYWYQQSLDQGLQFLIQYYNGEERAKGNILERFSAQQFPDLHSELNLSSLELGDSALYFCASSVGGPPGTDTQYFGPGTRLTVL.

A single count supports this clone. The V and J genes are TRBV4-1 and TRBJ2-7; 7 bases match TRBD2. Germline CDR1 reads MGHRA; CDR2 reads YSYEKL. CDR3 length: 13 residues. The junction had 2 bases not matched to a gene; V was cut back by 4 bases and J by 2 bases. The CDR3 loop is CASSRAGAYEQYF. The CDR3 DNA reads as TGCGCCAGCAGCCGTGCGGGGGCCTACGAGCAGTACTTC.

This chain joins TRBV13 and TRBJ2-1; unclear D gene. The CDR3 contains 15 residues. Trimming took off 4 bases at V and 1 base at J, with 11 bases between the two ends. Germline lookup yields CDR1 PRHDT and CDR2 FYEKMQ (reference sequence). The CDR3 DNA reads TGTGCCAGCAGCTATACCTGGGGATCCTACAATGAGCAGTTCTTC. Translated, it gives CASSYTWGSYNEQFF.

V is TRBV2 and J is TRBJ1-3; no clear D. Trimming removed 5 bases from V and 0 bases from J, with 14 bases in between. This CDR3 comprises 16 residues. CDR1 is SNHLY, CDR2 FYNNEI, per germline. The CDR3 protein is CASSITRNYSGNTIYF. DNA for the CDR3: TGTGCCAGCAGTATCACCAGGAATTACTCTGGAAACACCATATATTTT.

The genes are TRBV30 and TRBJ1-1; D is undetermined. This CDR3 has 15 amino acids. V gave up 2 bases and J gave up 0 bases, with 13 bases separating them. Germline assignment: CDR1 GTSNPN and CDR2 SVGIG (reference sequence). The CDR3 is CAWSWGVWVNTEAFF. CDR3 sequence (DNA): TGTGCCTGGAGTTGGGGTGTGTGGGTGAACACTGAAGCTTTCTTT. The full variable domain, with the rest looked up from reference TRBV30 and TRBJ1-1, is SQTIHQWPATLVQPVGSPLSLECTVEGTSNPNLYWYRQAAGRGLQLLFYSVGIGQISSEVPQNLSASRPQDRQFILSSKKLLLSDSGFYLCAWSWGVWVNTEAFFGQGTRLTVV.

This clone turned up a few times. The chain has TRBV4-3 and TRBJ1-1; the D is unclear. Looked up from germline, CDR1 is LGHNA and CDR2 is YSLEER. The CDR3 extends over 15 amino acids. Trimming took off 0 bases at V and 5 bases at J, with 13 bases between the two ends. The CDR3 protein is CASSQETRSWTEAFF. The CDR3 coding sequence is TGCGCCAGCAGCCAAGAGACTAGGTCGTGGACTGAAGCTTTCTTT.

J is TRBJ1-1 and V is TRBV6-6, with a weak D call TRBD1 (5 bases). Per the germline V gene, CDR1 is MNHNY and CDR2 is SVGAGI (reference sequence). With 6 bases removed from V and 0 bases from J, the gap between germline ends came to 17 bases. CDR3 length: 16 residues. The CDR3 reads CASRPQGQLMNTEAFF. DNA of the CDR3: TGTGCCAGCAGGCCTCAGGGCCAACTCATGAACACTGAAGCTTTCTTT.

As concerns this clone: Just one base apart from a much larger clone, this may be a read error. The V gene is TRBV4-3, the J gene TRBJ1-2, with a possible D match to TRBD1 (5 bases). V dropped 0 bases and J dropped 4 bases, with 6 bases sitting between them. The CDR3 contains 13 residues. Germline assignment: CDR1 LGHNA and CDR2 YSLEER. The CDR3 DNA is TGCGCCAGCAGCCAAGACAGGGTCTATGGCTACACCTTC. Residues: CASSQDRVYGYTF.

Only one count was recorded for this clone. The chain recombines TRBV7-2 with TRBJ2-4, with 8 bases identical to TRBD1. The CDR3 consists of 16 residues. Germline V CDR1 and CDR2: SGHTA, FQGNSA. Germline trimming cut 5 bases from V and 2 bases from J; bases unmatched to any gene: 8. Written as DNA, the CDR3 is TGTGCCAGCAGCGTCACAGGGGGATGGCCCAAAAACATTCAGTACTTC. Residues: CASSVTGGWPKNIQYF.

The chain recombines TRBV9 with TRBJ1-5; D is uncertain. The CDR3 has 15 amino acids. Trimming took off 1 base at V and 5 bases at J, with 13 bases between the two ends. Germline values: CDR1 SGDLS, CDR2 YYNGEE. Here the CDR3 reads CASSVSGQIDQPQHF. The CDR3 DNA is TGTGCCAGCAGCGTATCTGGGCAGATTGATCAGCCCCAGCATTTT.

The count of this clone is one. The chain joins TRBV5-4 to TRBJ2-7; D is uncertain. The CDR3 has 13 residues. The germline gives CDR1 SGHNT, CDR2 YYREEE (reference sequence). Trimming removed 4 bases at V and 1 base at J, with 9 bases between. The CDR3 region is CASSLQNSYEQYF. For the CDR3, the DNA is TGTGCCAGCAGCCTACAGAATTCCTACGAGCAGTACTTC.

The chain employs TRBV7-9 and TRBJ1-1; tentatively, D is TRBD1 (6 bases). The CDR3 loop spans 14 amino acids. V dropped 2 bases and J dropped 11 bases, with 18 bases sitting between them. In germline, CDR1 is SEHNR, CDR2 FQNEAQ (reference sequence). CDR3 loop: CASSLSGQMGAAFF. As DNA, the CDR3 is TGTGCCAGCAGCTTATCCGGACAGATGGGCGCGGCTTTCTTT.

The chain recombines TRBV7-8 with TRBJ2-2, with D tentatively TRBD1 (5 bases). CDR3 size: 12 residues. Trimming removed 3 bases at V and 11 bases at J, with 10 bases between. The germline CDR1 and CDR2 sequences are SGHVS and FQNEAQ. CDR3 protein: CASSFGQPELFF. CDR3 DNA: TGTGCCAGCAGCTTCGGACAACCTGAGCTGTTTTTT.

CDR3 sequence reads: CARRGSGNTIYF. CDR3 DNA: TGTGCAAGGAGAGGGAGTGGAAACACCATATATTTT. The chain employs TRBV30 and TRBJ1-3; D remains unclear. The CDR3 has 12 residues. The V gene's germline CDR1 is GTSNPN and CDR2 SVGIG (reference sequence).

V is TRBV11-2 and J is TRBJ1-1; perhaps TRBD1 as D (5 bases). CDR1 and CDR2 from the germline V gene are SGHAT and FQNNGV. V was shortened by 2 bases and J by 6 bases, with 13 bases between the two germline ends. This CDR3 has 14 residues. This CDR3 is CASSLQSPGAEAFF. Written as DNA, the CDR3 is TGTGCCAGCAGCTTACAAAGTCCGGGGGCTGAAGCTTTCTTT.

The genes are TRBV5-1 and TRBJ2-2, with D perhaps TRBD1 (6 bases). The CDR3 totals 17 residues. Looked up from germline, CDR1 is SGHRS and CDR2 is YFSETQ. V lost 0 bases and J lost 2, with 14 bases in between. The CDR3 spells CASSLGPEQGNTGELFF. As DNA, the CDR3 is TGCGCCAGCAGCTTGGGGCCGGAACAGGGAAACACCGGGGAGCTGTTTTTT.

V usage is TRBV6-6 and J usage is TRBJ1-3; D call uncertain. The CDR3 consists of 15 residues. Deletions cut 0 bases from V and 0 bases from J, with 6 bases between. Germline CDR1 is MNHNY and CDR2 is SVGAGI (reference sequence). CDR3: CASSYSAYSGNTIYF. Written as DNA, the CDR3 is TGTGCCAGCAGTTACTCGGCGTACTCTGGAAACACCATATATTTT.

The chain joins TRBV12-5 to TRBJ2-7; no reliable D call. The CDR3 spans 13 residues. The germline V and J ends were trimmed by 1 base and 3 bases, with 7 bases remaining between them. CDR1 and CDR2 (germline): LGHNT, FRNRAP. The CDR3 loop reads CASGLGKGYEQYF. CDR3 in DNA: TGTGCTAGTGGTTTGGGAAAGGGCTACGAGCAGTACTTC.